This T cell receptor (beta chain) came from a study of blood T cells in healthy people across ages. Extractions gave at least 5.5 micrograms of total RNA per sample. Losses at the gene ends were 6 bases for V and 10 bases for J; bases not matched to a gene: 9. The CDR3 runs to 14 residues. Primed by a sample-barcoded 5' primer and a J-beta primer mix, a second PCR proceeded for roughly 7 to 11 cycles. A single record per CDR3 protein comes from TCRdb applying MiXCR to the 5' RACE reads. The sample lists approximately 900,000 distinct CDR3 sequences, roughly 29% occurring once. These same records also appear under a second study, on T cells of mothers and their children.

The sequence was collected from a woman aged 40 to 49 in good health. Sequencing input: blood. V and J are TRBV12-3 or TRBV12-4 and TRBJ1-6; 7 bases are a match to TRBD1. The CDR3 DNA reads TGTGCCAGCAGGAGACAGGGTTTAGGGTCACCCCTCCACTTT. Translation gives CASRRQGLGSPLHF.